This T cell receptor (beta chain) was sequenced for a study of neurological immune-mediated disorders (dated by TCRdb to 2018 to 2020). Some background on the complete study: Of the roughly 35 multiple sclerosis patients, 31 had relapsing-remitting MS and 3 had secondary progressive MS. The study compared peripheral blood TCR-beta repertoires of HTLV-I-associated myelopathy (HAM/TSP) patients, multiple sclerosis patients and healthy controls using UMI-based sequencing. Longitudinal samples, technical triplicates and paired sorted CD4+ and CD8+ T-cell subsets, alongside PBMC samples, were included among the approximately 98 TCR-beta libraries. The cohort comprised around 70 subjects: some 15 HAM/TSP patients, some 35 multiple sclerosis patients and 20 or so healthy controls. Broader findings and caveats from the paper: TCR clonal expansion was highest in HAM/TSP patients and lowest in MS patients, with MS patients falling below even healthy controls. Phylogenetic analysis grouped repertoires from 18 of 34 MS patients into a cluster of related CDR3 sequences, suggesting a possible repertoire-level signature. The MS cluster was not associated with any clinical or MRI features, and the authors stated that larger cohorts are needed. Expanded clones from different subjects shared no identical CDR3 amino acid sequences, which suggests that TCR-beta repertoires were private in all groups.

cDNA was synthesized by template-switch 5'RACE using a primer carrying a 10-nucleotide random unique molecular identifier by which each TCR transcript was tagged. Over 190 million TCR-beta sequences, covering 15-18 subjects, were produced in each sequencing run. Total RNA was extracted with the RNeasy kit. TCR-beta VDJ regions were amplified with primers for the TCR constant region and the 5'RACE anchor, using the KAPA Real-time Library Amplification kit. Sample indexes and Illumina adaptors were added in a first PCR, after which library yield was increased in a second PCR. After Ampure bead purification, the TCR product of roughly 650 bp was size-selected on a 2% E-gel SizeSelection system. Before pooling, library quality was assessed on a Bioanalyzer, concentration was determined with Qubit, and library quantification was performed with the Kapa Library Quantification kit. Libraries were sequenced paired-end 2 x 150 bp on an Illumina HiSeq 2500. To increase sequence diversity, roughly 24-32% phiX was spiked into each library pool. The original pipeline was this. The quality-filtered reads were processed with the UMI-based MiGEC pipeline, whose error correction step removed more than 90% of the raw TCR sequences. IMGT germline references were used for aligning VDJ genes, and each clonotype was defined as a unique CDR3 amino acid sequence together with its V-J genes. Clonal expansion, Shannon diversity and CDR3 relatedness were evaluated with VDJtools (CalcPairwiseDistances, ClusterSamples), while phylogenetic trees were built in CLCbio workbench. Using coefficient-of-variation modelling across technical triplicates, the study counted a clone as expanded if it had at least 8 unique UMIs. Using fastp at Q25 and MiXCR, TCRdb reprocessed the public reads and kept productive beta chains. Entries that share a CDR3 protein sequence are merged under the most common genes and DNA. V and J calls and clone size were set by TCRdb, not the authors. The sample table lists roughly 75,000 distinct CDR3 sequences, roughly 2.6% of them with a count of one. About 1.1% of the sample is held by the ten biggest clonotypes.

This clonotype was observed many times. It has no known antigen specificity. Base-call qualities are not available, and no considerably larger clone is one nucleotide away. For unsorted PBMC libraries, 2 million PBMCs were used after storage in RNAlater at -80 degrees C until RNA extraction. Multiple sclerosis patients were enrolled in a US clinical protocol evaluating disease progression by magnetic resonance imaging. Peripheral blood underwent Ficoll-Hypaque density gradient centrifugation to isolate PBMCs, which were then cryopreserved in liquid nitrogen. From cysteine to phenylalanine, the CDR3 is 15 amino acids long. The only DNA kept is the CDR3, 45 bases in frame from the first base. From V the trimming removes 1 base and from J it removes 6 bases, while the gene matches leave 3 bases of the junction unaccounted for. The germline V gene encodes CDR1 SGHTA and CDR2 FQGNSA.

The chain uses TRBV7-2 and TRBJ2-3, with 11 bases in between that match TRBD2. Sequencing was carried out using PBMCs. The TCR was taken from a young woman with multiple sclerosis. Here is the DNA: TGTGCCAGCAGCTTAGTTAGCGGGAGGGCCGATACGCAGTATTTT. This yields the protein CASSLVSGRADTQYF.